These 2 T cell receptor beta chains were sequenced from one sample in a study of tissue T cells after allogeneic stem cell transplantation. The table came from immunoSEQ multiplex PCR; TCRdb's copy has only in-frame clones and leaves some out. The repertoire includes roughly 2,300 clones, around three fifths of them detected once, and more than 15% sits in the top ten. Time point defined: mouse harvest day 7 after allogeneic transplant. The graft held 10^6 splenic CD5+ T cells and 10^7 T-cell-depleted bone marrow cells. Sequencing used liver tissue. These TCRs come from a female BALB/c mouse given C57BL/6 T cells with graft-versus-host disease after an allogeneic hematopoietic cell transplant.

A remark on this clone: Gene names refer to mouse genes. The CDR3 bases that were read are TGCTCCAGCAGCCTCAGGGGGGGTCAAAACACCTTGTAC. This sequence encodes CSSSLRGGQNTLY. The full CDR3 sequence reads CSSSLRGGQNTLYF. This chain connects TRBV23 to TRBJ2-4; TRBD1 is taken as the D call from the table, unchecked against the DNA. Read data end 1 residue before the CDR3 end; the end is taken from the germline J gene. Germline V gene data show CDR1 as KGHTA and CDR2 as FQNQQP. This CDR3 spans 14 amino acids.

As for this clone: The listed genes are named as in mouse. The read terminates 1 residue ahead of where the CDR3 ends, so the germline J gene completes it. The rearrangement joins TRBV3 to TRBJ2-2; D may be TRBD2 (6 bases). Trimming shortened V by 5 bases and J by 7 bases, and 11 bases separated the two germline ends. Per the germline V gene, CDR1 is SNHLY and CDR2 is FYNGKV (reference sequence). This CDR3 has 13 amino acids. The CDR3 is CASSPRLVGQLYF. The part of the CDR3 DNA that was read is TGTGCCAGCAGCCCCCGACTGGTCGGGCAGCTCTAC.